What follows are 18 T cell receptor beta chains derived from one specimen sequenced in a study of control samples from healthy donors and cancer patients. Sequenced by immunoSEQ multiplex PCR; TCRdb stores in-frame clones only, minus some. The table includes around 150,000 clones, 94% detected once. Sequenced input: blood. The receptors were sampled from a woman between 40 and 55 years old in good health.

The genes are TRBV7-9 and TRBJ2-7, with 7 bases identical to TRBD1. CDR1 is SEHNR, CDR2 FQNEAQ, per germline (reference sequence). The CDR3 contains 14 residues. The junction had 5 bases not matched to a gene; V was cut back by 6 bases and J by 0 bases. In DNA form, the CDR3 reads TGTGCCAGCAGTTCCGGGACAGCCTCCTACGAGCAGTACTTC. This gives the protein CASSSGTASYEQYF.

The chain has TRBV3-1 (or the pseudogene TRBV3-2) and TRBJ1-2; 8 nucleotides match TRBD1. The germline gives CDR1 LGHDT, CDR2 YNNKEL (reference sequence). The ends lost 3 bases at V and 4 bases at J; junction bases unmatched: 4. The CDR3 length is 14 residues. CDR3 bases: TGTGCCAGCAGCCAGTCCACAGGGGGCTATGGCTACACCTTC. Protein product: CASSQSTGGYGYTF.

The chain uses TRBV6-5 and TRBJ2-7; D gene ambiguous. The V end lost 11 bases, the J end lost 0 bases, and 11 bases lay between the germline ends. Germline CDR1 is MNHEY and CDR2 is SVGAGI. This CDR3 has 12 residues. The CDR3 region is CACGRVSYEQYF. The CDR3 DNA reads as TGTGCCTGCGGTCGGGTCTCCTACGAGCAGTACTTC.

The chain links TRBV25-1 to TRBJ2-5; 13 bases are shared with TRBD2. Unmatched junction bases numbered 5, after V lost 0 bases and J lost 7 bases. Germline V gene data show CDR1 as MGHDK and CDR2 as SYGVNS. The CDR3 contains 16 residues. Written as DNA, the CDR3 is TGTGCCAGCAGTGAATATGCGAGACTAGCGGGGGGGACCCAGTACTTC. It yields the protein CASSEYARLAGGTQYF. Based on the CDR3 plus reference TRBV25-1 and TRBJ2-5, the full variable domain is EADIYQTPRYLVIGTGKKITLECSQTMGHDKMYWYQQDPGMELHLIHYSYGVNSTEKGDLSSESTVSRIRTEHFPLTLESARPSHTSQYLCASSEYARLAGGTQYFGPGTRLLVL.

The rearrangement links TRBV19 to TRBJ2-2; D call uncertain. Germline V gene sequence: CDR1 LNHDA, CDR2 SQIVND (reference sequence). The CDR3 is 14 amino acids. Trimming pared 3 bases from V and 7 bases from J, leaving 12 bases between. The CDR3 DNA is TGTGCCAGTAGTATGACCCGGGTCGACGGGGAGCTGTTTTTT. This gives the protein CASSMTRVDGELFF.

The chain links TRBV5-6 to TRBJ2-5, with TRBD1 matching 9 bases. The CDR3 runs 14 residues. CDR1 is SGHDT, CDR2 YYEEEE, per germline. After removal of 4 bases from V and 5 bases from J, the junction contained 6 bases not matched to a gene. The CDR3 spells CASSLTGQGETQYF. CDR3 coding DNA: TGTGCCAGCAGCCTCACGGGACAGGGCGAGACCCAGTACTTC.

The V gene is TRBV7-9, the J gene TRBJ2-5, with a weak D call TRBD1 (6 bases). With 3 bases removed from V and 5 bases from J, the gap between germline ends came to 22 bases. This CDR3 region has 17 residues. Germline V CDR1 and CDR2: SEHNR, FQNEAQ (reference sequence). The CDR3 protein is CASSFSTGPRVGETQYF. DNA for the CDR3: TGTGCCAGCAGCTTCTCGACAGGACCCAGGGTGGGGGAGACCCAGTACTTC. Using reference TRBV7-9 and TRBJ2-5 for the parts outside the CDR3, the full variable domain is DTGVSQNPRHKITKRGQNVTFRCDPISEHNRLYWYRQTLGQGPEFLTYFQNEAQLEKSRLLSDRFSAERPKGSFSTLEIQRTEQGDSAMYLCASSFSTGPRVGETQYFGPGTRLLVL.

CDR3 residues: CASSALRGVGNEQFF. The CDR3 DNA reads as TGTGCCAGCAGCGCCCTCCGGGGGGTGGGCAATGAGCAGTTCTTC. This chain joins TRBV7-2 and TRBJ2-1; 7 nucleotides agree with TRBD2. Trimming cost V 5 bases and J 6 bases; bases outside gene matches: 10. Germline loops: CDR1 SGHTA, CDR2 FQGNSA. The length of the CDR3 is 15 residues.

The chain joins TRBV12-3 or TRBV12-4 to TRBJ2-2; D gene ambiguous. V was shortened by 7 bases and J by 2 bases, with 2 bases between the two germline ends. The CDR3 covers 11 residues. The CDR3: CASTNTGELFF. The CDR3 nucleotides are TGTGCCAGCACCAACACCGGGGAGCTGTTTTTT.

This chain joins TRBV28 and TRBJ1-1; D remains unclear. Germline CDR1 MDHEN, CDR2 SYDVKM. CDR3 length equals 14 residues. V shed 7 bases and J shed 0 bases, with 12 bases lying between them. This CDR3 is CASIVGRVNTEAFF. In DNA form, the CDR3 reads TGTGCCAGCATAGTTGGGAGGGTGAACACTGAAGCTTTCTTT.

The chain links TRBV6-6 to TRBJ1-6; 7 bases map to TRBD1. The germline CDR1 and CDR2 sequences are MNHNY and SVGAGI (reference sequence). With 2 bases clipped from V and 3 bases from J, the junction kept 1 base outside the gene matches. The CDR3 runs 15 residues. The CDR3 sequence: CASSYGTDYNSPLHF. CDR3 sequence (DNA): TGTGCCAGCAGTTACGGGACAGACTATAATTCACCCCTCCACTTT.

The chain carries TRBV27 and TRBJ1-2; D not certain. V lost 5 bases to trimming and J lost 5 bases, with 15 bases between them. This CDR3 comprises 14 residues. Germline lookup yields CDR1 MNHEY and CDR2 SMNVEV (reference sequence). The DNA of the CDR3 is TGTGCCAGCAGTCCCGGGGTCGGGGAGTATGGCTACACCTTC. This translates into CASSPGVGEYGYTF.

The V and J genes are TRBV5-1 and TRBJ1-2; D ambiguous. This CDR3 region has 12 residues. Germline V gene sequence: CDR1 SGHRS, CDR2 YFSETQ. V gave up 4 bases and J gave up 3 bases, with 7 bases separating them. The CDR3 reads CASSPGDYGYTF. CDR3 DNA sequence: TGCGCCAGCAGCCCCGGTGACTATGGCTACACCTTC. Variable domain in full (rest from reference TRBV5-1 and TRBJ1-2): KAGVTQTPRYLIKTRGQQVTLSCSPISGHRSVSWYQQTPGQGLQFLFEYFSETQRNKGNFPGRFSGRQFSNSRSEMNVSTLELGDSALYLCASSPGDYGYTFGSGTRLTVV.

The chain links TRBV19 to TRBJ1-2; possibly TRBD1 for D (5 bases). This CDR3 is 15 amino acids long. CDR1 and CDR2 (germline): LNHDA, SQIVND (reference sequence). V was shortened by 5 bases and J by 4 bases, with 17 bases between the two germline ends. The CDR3 loop is CASSGGGTGAYGYTF. The CDR3 DNA sequence: TGTGCCAGTAGTGGGGGGGGAACCGGCGCCTATGGCTACACCTTC.

The genes are TRBV5-8 and TRBJ1-5, with 9 bases matching TRBD1. The length of the CDR3 is 15 residues. From germline, CDR1 is SGHTS and CDR2 YDEGEE. Losses at the gene ends were 4 bases for V and 4 bases for J; bases not matched to a gene: 6. The chain's CDR3 is CASSPGQGPNQPQHF. The CDR3 nucleotides read TGTGCCAGCAGCCCGGGACAGGGACCGAATCAGCCCCAGCATTTT.

The chain couples TRBV5-1 to TRBJ2-3; a possible D gene is TRBD2 (6 bases). V shed 4 bases and J shed 0 bases, with 12 bases lying between them. Germline CDR1 SGHRS, CDR2 YFSETQ. The CDR3 loop spans 15 amino acids. As DNA, the CDR3 is TGCGCCAGCAGCCCGGGACTGATTAGCACAGATACGCAGTATTTT. Translation gives CASSPGLISTDTQYF.

This sequence joins TRBV4-3 and TRBJ2-3; D ambiguous. The CDR3 contains 17 residues. V was shortened by 0 bases and J by 4 bases, with 17 bases between the two germline ends. From germline, CDR1 is LGHNA and CDR2 YSLEER. The CDR3 coding sequence is TGCGCCAGCAGCCAAGACGTGACTCGAGCGTTGGCAGATACGCAGTATTTT. Amino acid sequence: CASSQDVTRALADTQYF.

This rearrangement joins TRBV3-1 (or the pseudogene TRBV3-2) to TRBJ2-3, with unresolved D. V was cut by 1 base and J by 6 bases, with 14 bases left in between. Per germline, CDR1 LGHDT and CDR2 YNNKEL (reference sequence). This CDR3 spans 15 amino acids. The CDR3 sequence is CASSQGGQEIDTQYF. In DNA form, the CDR3 reads TGTGCCAGCAGCCAAGGTGGTCAGGAGATTGATACGCAGTATTTT.